Included here is one T cell receptor (beta chain) sequence, with context. The CDR3 consists of 12 residues. Germline V gives CDR1 SQVTM, CDR2 ANQGSEA. The V gene lost 5 bases and the J gene lost 4 bases, with 10 bases spanning the gap. The TCR beta CDR3 regions underwent amplification using RNA transcripts as the source. RT-PCR in the first round (using the HTBI primer set) targeted the TCR CDR3. One entry per CDR3 protein results from TCRdb running MiXCR on the multiplex PCR reads. The sample records roughly 740,000 distinct CDR3 sequences, about 17% being singletons. The entry originates in a study of T cells in Graves' hyperthyroidism and ophthalmopathy.

The origin of this receptor is a man between 18 and 29 years old with Graves' hyperthyroidism. This rearrangement joins TRBV29-1 to TRBJ2-3; D might be TRBD1 (6 bases). The sequenced sample was blood. CDR3 coding DNA: TGCAGCGTTAACAGGGACGCAGATACGCAGTATTTT. Protein product: CSVNRDADTQYF.